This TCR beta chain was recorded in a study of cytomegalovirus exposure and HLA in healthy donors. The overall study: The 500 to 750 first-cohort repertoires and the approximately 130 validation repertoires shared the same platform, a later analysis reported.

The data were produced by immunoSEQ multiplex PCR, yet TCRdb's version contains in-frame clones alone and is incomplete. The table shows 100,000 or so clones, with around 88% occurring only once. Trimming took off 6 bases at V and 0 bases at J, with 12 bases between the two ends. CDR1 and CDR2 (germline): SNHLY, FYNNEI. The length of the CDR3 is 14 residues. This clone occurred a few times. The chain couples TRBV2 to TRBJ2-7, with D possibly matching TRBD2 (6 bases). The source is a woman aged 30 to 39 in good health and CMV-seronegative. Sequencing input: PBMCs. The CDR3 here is CASSGGTYSYEQYF. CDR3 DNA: TGTGCCAGCAGCGGCGGGACTTACTCCTACGAGCAGTACTTC.